This T cell receptor beta chain was recorded in a study of T cell repertoires in cytomegalovirus infection. Background on the study: Based on public TCR beta signatures, there were indications of CMV infection and of a matching HLA type.

Trimming removed 6 bases at V and 2 bases at J, with 7 bases between. Per germline, CDR1 SGHDN and CDR2 FVKESK. The CDR3 has 12 amino acids. This clonotype was seen only a few times. Its antigen is as yet unknown. TCRdb called the reads again in MiXCR, with one record for every CDR3 protein. The top ten clones hold roughly 12% of a sample with some 900,000 distinct CDR3 sequences, over 25% of them seen once. The rearrangement uses TRBV14 and TRBJ1-1; D ambiguous. Material: cultured CD8+ T cells from PBMCs, obtained from culture after CMV antigen stimulation. The receptor comes from a human donor in good health (CMV status not recorded). Some clones in this sample may be carry-over from other donors' samples. CDR3 bases: TGTGCCAGCAGTCGCGACAACACTGAAGCTTTCTTT. The encoded protein is CASSRDNTEAFF.